In its sample, the clone carrying this T cell receptor beta chain was seen a few times. Its antigen is still unknown. The sample originates from a study of T cell repertoires in cytomegalovirus infection. Germline assignment: CDR1 SGHTA and CDR2 FQGNSA. The germline V and J ends were trimmed by 1 base and 8 bases, with 15 bases remaining between them. The CDR3 loop spans 15 amino acids. Using its own MiXCR run on the reads, TCRdb lists one record per CDR3 protein. The sample includes 50,000 to 65,000 distinct CDR3 sequences, more than 15% of them seen just once. This receptor was identified in a human donor in good health (CMV status not recorded). Some clones in this sample may be carry-over from other donors' samples. The chain employs TRBV7-2 and TRBJ2-1; D gene unclear. The sequencing here drew on CD8+ T cells from cultured PBMCs, taken from culture after CMV antigen stimulation. The chain's CDR3 is CASSLVEVRRDEQFF. CDR3 nucleotide sequence: TGTGCCAGCAGCTTAGTAGAGGTGCGTCGGGATGAGCAGTTCTTC.